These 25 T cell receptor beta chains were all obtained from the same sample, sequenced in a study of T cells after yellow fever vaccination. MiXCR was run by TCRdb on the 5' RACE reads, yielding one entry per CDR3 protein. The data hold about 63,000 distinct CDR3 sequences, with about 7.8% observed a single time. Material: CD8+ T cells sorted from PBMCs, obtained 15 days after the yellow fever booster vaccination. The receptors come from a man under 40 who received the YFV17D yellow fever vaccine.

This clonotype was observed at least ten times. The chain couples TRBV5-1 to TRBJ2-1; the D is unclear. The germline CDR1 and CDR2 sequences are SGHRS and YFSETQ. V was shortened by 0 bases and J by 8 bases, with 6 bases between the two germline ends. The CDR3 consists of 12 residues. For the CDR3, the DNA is TGCGCCAGCAGCTTGGGAGCCGATGAGCAGTTCTTC. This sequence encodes CASSLGADEQFF.

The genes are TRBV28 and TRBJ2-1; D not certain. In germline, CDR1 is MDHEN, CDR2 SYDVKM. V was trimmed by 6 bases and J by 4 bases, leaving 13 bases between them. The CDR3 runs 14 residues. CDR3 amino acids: CASSSALDYNEQFF. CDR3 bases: TGTGCCAGCAGCTCCGCCCTGGATTACAATGAGCAGTTCTTC.

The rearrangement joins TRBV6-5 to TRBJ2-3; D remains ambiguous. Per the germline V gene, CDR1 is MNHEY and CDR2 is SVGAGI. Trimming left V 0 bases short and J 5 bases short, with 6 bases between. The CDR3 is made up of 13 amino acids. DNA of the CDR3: TGTGCCAGCAGTTACTCCCCCGAAGATACGCAGTATTTT. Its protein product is CASSYSPEDTQYF.

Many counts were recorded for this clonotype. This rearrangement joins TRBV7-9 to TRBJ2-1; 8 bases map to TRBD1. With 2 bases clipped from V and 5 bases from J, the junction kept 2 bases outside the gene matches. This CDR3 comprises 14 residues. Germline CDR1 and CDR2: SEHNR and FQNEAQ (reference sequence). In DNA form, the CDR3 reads TGTGCCAGCAGCTTACAGGGGGCTAACAATGAGCAGTTCTTC. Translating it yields CASSLQGANNEQFF.

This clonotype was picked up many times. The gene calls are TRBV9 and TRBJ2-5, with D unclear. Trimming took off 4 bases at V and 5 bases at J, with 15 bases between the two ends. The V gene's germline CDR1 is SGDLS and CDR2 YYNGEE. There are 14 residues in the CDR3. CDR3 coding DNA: TGTGCCAGCAGCCCTAGTCGGTCTTGGGAGACCCAGTACTTC. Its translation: CASSPSRSWETQYF. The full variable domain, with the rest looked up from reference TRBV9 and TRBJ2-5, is DSGVTQTPKHLITATGQRVTLRCSPRSGDLSVYWYQQSLDQGLQFLIQYYNGEERAKGNILERFSAQQFPDLHSELNLSSLELGDSALYFCASSPSRSWETQYFGPGTRLLVL.

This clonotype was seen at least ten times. The chain's CDR3 is CASSFRQGSYEQYF. The CDR3 nucleotides are TGTGCCAGCAGCTTTCGTCAGGGTTCCTACGAGCAGTACTTC. V usage is TRBV7-9 and J usage is TRBJ2-7; weak D call: TRBD1 (5 bases). This CDR3 is 14 amino acids long. The germline V gene encodes CDR1 SEHNR and CDR2 FQNEAQ (reference sequence). The V gene lost 3 bases and the J gene lost 1 base, with 10 bases spanning the gap. Complete variable domain (other parts from reference TRBV7-9 and TRBJ2-7): DTGVSQNPRHKITKRGQNVTFRCDPISEHNRLYWYRQTLGQGPEFLTYFQNEAQLEKSRLLSDRFSAERPKGSFSTLEIQRTEQGDSAMYLCASSFRQGSYEQYFGPGTRLTVT.

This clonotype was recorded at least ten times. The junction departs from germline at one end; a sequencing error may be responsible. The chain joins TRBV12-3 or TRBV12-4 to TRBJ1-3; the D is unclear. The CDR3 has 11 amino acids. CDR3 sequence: CASSFGSERDF. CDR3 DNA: TGTGCCAGCAGTTTTGGTTCAGAGAGGGATTTT.

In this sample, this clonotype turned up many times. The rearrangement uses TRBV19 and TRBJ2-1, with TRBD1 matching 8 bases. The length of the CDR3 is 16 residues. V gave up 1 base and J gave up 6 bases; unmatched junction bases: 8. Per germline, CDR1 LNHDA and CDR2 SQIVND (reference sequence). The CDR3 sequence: CASSIGDRPESNEQFF. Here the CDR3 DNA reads TGTGCCAGTAGTATAGGGGACAGGCCGGAGTCCAATGAGCAGTTCTTC.

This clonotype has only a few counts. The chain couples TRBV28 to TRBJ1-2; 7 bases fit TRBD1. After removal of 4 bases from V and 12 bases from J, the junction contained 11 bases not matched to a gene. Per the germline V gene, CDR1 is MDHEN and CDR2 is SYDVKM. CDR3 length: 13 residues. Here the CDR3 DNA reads TGTGCCAGCAGTTCCCTAGACAGGGAATCCCACACCTTC. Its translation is CASSSLDRESHTF.

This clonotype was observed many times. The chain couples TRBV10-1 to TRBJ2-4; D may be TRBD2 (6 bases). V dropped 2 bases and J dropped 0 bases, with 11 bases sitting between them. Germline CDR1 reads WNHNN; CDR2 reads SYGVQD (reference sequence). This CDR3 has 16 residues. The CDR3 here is CASSEGLTLAKNIQYF. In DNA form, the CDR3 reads TGCGCCAGCAGTGAGGGACTAACTCTAGCCAAAAACATTCAGTACTTC.

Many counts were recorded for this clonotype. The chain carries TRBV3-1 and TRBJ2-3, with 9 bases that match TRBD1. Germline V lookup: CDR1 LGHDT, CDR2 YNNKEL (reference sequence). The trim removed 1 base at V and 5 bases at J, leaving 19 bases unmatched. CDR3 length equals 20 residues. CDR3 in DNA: TGTGCCAGCAGCCAAGTCCTGGGACAGGGTTATGAGGGAGTTGAAGATACGCAGTATTTT. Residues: CASSQVLGQGYEGVEDTQYF.

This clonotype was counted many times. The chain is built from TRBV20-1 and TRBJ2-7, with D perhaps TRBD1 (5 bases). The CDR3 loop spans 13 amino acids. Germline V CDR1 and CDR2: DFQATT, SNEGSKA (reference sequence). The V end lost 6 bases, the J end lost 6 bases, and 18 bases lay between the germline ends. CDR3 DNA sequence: TGCAGTGCGCCTCCCCAGGGATTCGGCGAGCAGTACTTC. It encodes CSAPPQGFGEQYF.

The CDR3 loop is CASSQLSTGDHNDEQYF. In nucleotides, the CDR3 is TGTGCCAGCAGCCAACTCTCGACAGGGGACCATAACGACGAGCAGTACTTC. The J gene is TRBJ2-7, the V gene TRBV13; 8 nucleotides align to TRBD1. CDR3 size: 17 residues. After removal of 5 bases from V and 5 bases from J, the junction contained 17 bases not matched to a gene. Germline lookup yields CDR1 PRHDT and CDR2 FYEKMQ (reference sequence).

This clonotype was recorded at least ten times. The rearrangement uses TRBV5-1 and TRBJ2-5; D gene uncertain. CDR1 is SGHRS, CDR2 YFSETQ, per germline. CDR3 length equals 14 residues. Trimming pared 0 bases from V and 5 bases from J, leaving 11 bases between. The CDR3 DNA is TGCGCCAGCAGCTTGGTGGCCGGCCCGGAGACCCAGTACTTC. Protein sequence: CASSLVAGPETQYF.

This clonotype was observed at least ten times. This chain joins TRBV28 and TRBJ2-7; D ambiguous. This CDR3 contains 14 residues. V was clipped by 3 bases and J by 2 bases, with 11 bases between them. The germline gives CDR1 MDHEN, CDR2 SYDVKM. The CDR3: CASSFFQETYEQYF. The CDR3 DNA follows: TGTGCCAGCAGTTTTTTCCAGGAAACCTACGAGCAGTACTTC.

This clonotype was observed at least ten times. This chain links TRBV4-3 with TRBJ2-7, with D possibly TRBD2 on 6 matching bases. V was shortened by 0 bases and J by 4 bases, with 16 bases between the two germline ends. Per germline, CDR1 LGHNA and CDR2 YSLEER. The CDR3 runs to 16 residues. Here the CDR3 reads CASSQEILNRGYEQYF. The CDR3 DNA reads TGCGCCAGCAGCCAAGAGATCTTAAACCGGGGGTACGAGCAGTACTTC.

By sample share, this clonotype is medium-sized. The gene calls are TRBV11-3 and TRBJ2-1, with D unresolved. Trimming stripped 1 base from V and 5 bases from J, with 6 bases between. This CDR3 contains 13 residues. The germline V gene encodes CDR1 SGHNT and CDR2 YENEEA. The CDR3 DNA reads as TGTGCCAGCAGCTTAGGCGTGAACAATGAGCAGTTCTTC. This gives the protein CASSLGVNNEQFF.

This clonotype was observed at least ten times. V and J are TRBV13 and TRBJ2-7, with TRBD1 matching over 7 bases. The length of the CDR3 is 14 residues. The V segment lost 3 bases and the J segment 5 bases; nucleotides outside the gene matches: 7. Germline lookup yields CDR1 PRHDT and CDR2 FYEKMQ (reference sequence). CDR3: CASSFSRGSHEQYF. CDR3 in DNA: TGTGCCAGCAGCTTCTCCAGGGGGTCCCACGAGCAGTACTTC.

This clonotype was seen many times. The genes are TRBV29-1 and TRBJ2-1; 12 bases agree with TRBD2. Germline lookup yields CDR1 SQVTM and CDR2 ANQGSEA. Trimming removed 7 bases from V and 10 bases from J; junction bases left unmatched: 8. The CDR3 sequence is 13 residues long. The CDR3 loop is CSDLLAGGWEQFF. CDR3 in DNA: TGCAGCGACCTACTAGCGGGAGGCTGGGAGCAGTTCTTC.

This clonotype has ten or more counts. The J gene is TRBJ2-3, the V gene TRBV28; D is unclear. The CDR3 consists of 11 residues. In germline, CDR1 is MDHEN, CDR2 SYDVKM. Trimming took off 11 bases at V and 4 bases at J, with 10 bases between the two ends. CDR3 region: CALLMADTQYF. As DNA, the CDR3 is TGTGCCCTCCTCATGGCAGATACGCAGTATTTT.

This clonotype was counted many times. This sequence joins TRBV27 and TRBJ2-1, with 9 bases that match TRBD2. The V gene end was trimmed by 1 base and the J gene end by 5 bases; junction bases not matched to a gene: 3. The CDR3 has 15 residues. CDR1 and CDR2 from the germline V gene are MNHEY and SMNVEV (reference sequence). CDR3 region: CASSLYQREDNEQFF. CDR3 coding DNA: TGTGCCAGCAGTTTATACCAGCGGGAGGACAATGAGCAGTTCTTC.

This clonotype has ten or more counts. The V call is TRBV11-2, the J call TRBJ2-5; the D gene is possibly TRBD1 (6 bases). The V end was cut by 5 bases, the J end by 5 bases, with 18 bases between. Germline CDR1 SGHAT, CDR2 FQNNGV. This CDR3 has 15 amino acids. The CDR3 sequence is CASSPSRYRVETQYF. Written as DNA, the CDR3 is TGTGCCAGCAGCCCCTCTCGTTACAGGGTTGAGACCCAGTACTTC. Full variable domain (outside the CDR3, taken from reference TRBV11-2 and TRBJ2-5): EAGVAQSPRYKIIEKRQSVAFWCNPISGHATLYWYQQILGQGPKLLIQFQNNGVVDDSQLPKDRFSAERLKGVDSTLKIQPAKLEDSAVYLCASSPSRYRVETQYFGPGTRLLVL.

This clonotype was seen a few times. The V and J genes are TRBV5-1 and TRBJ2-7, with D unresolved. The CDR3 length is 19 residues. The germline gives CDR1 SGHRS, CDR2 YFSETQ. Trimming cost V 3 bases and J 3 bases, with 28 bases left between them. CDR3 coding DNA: TGCGCCAGCAGCTCCCTGACACCAAACGGGCCCCTCGCCGGCTACGAGCAGTACTTC. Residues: CASSSLTPNGPLAGYEQYF.

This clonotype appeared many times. CDR3 coding DNA: TGTGCCAGCAGCCGGCAGGGGGGGAAAAAAGGGGAGCTGTTTTTT. Its translation: CASSRQGGKKGELFF. The chain links TRBV3-1 to TRBJ2-2, with D perhaps matching TRBD1 or TRBD2 (7 bases each). Trimming stripped 4 bases from V and 8 bases from J, with 17 bases between. Per germline, CDR1 LGHDT and CDR2 YNNKEL (reference sequence). CDR3 length: 15 amino acids.

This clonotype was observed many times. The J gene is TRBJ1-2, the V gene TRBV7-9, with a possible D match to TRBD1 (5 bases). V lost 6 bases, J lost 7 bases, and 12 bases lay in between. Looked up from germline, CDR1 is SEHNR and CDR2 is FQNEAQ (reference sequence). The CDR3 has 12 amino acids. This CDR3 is CASSSRDPGYTF. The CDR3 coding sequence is TGTGCCAGCAGTTCCAGGGACCCTGGCTACACCTTC.